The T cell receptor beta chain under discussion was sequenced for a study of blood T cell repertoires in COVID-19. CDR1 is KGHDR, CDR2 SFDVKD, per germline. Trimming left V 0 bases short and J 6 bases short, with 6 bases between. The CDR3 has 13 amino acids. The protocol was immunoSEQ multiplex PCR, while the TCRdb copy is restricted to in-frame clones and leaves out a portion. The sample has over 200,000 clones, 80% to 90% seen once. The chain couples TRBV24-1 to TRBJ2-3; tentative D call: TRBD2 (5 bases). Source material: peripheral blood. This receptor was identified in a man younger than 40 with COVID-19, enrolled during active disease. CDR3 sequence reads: CATSDLGEDTQYF. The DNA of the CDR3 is TGTGCCACCAGTGATTTGGGGGAGGATACGCAGTATTTT.